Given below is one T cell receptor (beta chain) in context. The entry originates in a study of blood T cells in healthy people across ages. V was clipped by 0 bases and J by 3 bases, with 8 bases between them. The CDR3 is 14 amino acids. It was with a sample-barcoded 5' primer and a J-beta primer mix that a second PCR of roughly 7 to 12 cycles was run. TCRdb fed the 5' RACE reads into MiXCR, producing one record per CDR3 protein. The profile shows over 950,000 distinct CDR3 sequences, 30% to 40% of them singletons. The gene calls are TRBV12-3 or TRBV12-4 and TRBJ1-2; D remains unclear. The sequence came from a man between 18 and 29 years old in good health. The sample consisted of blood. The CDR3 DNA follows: TGTGCCAGCAGTTTAGCGTACAGCTACTATGGCTACACCTTC. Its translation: CASSLAYSYYGYTF.